This TCR beta chain was documented in a study of blood T cell repertoires in COVID-19. The wider study: Samples came from the United States, Italy and Spain, spanning acute and convalescent COVID-19. PBMCs, B-cell-depleted T cells, or T cells were the source of the cDNA or gDNA that made up the material.

In the authors' workflow: Amplification of reference gene primers provided the estimated nucleated cell counts. Profiled with immunoSEQ multiplex PCR; TCRdb holds only in-frame clones, not every one. The V and J calls and clone size are taken from that table; D and trimming were inferred from the DNA. This table holds some 500,000 clones, 85% to 90% found once. The sample was peripheral blood. This receptor was obtained from a woman in her forties or fifties with COVID-19, enrolled during active disease.

The DNA of the CDR3 is TGTGCCAGCAGCCCCGACAGGGGGAACTATGGCTACACCTTC. Its translation is CASSPDRGNYGYTF. The chain couples TRBV9 to TRBJ1-2, with 9 bases identical to TRBD1. V shed 4 bases and J 2 bases; nucleotides not matched to a gene: 3. The CDR3 consists of 14 residues. CDR1 is SGDLS, CDR2 YYNGEE, per germline.